The 11 T cell receptor beta chains below come from one sample, sequenced in a study of cytomegalovirus exposure and HLA in healthy donors. This PCR relied on a set of 60 Vbeta primers and 13 Jbeta primers. Method: immunoSEQ multiplex PCR; TCRdb's copy keeps in-frame clones and lacks some. The table lists roughly 160,000 clones, around three quarters of them singletons, with approximately 1.6% in the top ten. The specimen sequenced was PBMCs. The receptors were sampled from a woman in her twenties or thirties in good health and CMV-seronegative.

This clone was recorded only once. The rearrangement joins TRBV19 to TRBJ1-2; 8 bases line up with TRBD1. From germline, CDR1 is LNHDA and CDR2 SQIVND (reference sequence). The V and J ends lost 5 bases and 4 bases, in that order; junction bases with no gene match: 6. The CDR3 covers 14 residues. CDR3: CASSRAGGPYGYTF. CDR3 coding DNA: TGTGCCAGTAGTCGGGCAGGGGGCCCCTATGGCTACACCTTC.

This chain uses TRBV27 with TRBJ2-1; no reliable D call. Trimming left V 3 bases short and J 9 bases short, with 15 bases between. The CDR3 has 14 amino acids. In germline, CDR1 is MNHEY, CDR2 SMNVEV (reference sequence). In DNA, the CDR3 is TGTGCCAGCAGTTTTGGTTTACCTTCTAGTGAGCAGTTCTTC. Protein sequence: CASSFGLPSSEQFF.

This clone was seen once. V gene TRBV13 combines with J gene TRBJ1-3, with 9 bases identical to TRBD1. The length of the CDR3 is 16 residues. Germline V gene data show CDR1 as PRHDT and CDR2 as FYEKMQ (reference sequence). Trimming removed 6 bases from V and 0 bases from J; junction bases left unmatched: 6. The CDR3 here is CASRDRGRFSGNTIYF. CDR3 DNA: TGTGCCAGCAGGGACAGGGGCCGATTCTCTGGAAACACCATATATTTT. Using reference TRBV13 and TRBJ1-3 for the parts outside the CDR3, the full variable domain is AAGVIQSPRHLIKEKRETATLKCYPIPRHDTVYWYQQGPGQDPQFLISFYEKMQSDKGSIPDRFSAQQFSDYHSELNMSSLELGDSALYFCASRDRGRFSGNTIYFGEGSWLTVV.

This chain connects TRBV6-5 to TRBJ1-1; D call uncertain. V lost 2 bases to trimming and J lost 6 bases, with 10 bases between them. Per the germline V gene, CDR1 is MNHEY and CDR2 is SVGAGI. This CDR3 is built from 13 residues. Here the CDR3 reads CASSYRNRPEAFF. For the CDR3, the DNA is TGTGCCAGCAGTTACAGGAACAGACCTGAAGCTTTCTTT.

The chain joins TRBV9 to TRBJ2-3, with 10 positions matching TRBD2. This CDR3 has 20 amino acids. Looked up from germline, CDR1 is SGDLS and CDR2 is YYNGEE. V shed 0 bases, J shed 1 base, and the junction held 14 bases outside the gene matches. CDR3 in DNA: TGTGCCAGCAGCGTAGCCCTCGTTGGTAGCGGGGGGACAGGCACAGATACGCAGTATTTT. Residues: CASSVALVGSGGTGTDTQYF.

The CDR3 DNA reads as TGTGCCAGCAGCTTCAAAGGGTTTCGGCAGGGCCTGTACCAAGAGACCCAGTACTTC. Protein sequence: CASSFKGFRQGLYQETQYF. The chain joins TRBV11-3 to TRBJ2-5; perhaps TRBD1 as D (5 bases). Looked up from germline, CDR1 is SGHNT and CDR2 is YENEEA. The length of the CDR3 is 19 residues. Deletions cut 3 bases from V and 0 bases from J, with 23 bases between. The full variable domain, in which reference TRBV11-3 and TRBJ2-5 provide the parts outside the CDR3, is EAGVVQSPRYKIIEKKQPVAFWCNPISGHNTLYWYLQNLGQGPELLIRYENEEAVDDSQLPKDRFSAERLKGVDSTLKIQPAELGDSAVYLCASSFKGFRQGLYQETQYFGPGTRLLVL.

The chain employs TRBV11-2 and TRBJ2-5, with D perhaps TRBD1 (5 bases). Per the germline V gene, CDR1 is SGHAT and CDR2 is FQNNGV. This CDR3 region has 13 residues. The V gene lost 7 bases and the J gene lost 2 bases, with 11 bases spanning the gap. CDR3 protein: CASMKGMQETQYF. The DNA of the CDR3 is TGTGCCAGCATGAAGGGGATGCAAGAGACCCAGTACTTC.

The chain employs TRBV2 and TRBJ1-4; the D gene is possibly TRBD1 (6 bases). V was clipped by 5 bases and J by 5 bases, with 18 bases between them. CDR3 length: 16 residues. The V gene's germline CDR1 is SNHLY and CDR2 FYNNEI. The CDR3 DNA reads as TGTGCCAGCAGTCTACGGACGGGGGGCGGAAATGAAAAACTGTTTTTT. Encoded protein: CASSLRTGGGNEKLFF.

The table lists this clone with a count of one. The chain carries TRBV5-4 and TRBJ2-2; 9 nucleotides line up with TRBD1. There are 15 residues in the CDR3. In germline, CDR1 is SGHNT, CDR2 YYREEE (reference sequence). Germline trimming cut 4 bases from V and 6 bases from J; bases unmatched to any gene: 7. CDR3: CASSNGQGYSGELFF. The CDR3 nucleotides are TGTGCCAGCAGCAACGGACAGGGGTACTCCGGGGAGCTGTTTTTT.

This clone was detected only a few times. V gene TRBV25-1 combines with J gene TRBJ1-1; TRBD1 aligns across 8 bases. CDR1 is MGHDK and CDR2 is SYGVNS in the germline V gene. The CDR3 is 13 residues long. With V trimmed by 5 bases and J by 9 bases, 8 bases remained unmatched. CDR3 bases: TGTGCCAGCAGTCCAAACGGACAGGGTAAAGCTTTCTTT. It specifies CASSPNGQGKAFF.

The DNA of the CDR3 is TGTGCCAGCAGTTCCGGGACAGACGAGGAGACCCAGTACTTC. It codes for CASSSGTDEETQYF. The chain combines TRBV6-5 with TRBJ2-5; 7 nucleotides agree with TRBD1. This CDR3 region has 14 residues. V dropped 4 bases and J dropped 5; count of bases not matched to a gene: 7. Germline V lookup: CDR1 MNHEY, CDR2 SVGAGI.